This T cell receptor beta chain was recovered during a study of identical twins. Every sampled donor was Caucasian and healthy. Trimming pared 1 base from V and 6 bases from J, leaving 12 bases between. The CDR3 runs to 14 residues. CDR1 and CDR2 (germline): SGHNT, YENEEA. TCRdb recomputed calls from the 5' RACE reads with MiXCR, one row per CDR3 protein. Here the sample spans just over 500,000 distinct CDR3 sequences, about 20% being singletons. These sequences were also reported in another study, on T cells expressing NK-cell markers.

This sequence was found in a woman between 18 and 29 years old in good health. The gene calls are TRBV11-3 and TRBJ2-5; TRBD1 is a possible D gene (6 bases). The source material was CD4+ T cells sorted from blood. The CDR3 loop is CASSLAQGTKTQYF. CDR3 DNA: TGTGCCAGCAGCTTAGCACAGGGAACGAAGACCCAGTACTTC.